Below are 16 T cell receptor beta chains sequenced from a single sample in a study of beta chain features in type 1 diabetes. Findings and caveats of the study: When Type 1 diabetes patients were examined, their TCRB CDR3s proved moderately but significantly shorter in all four CD4+ subsets.

The authors reverse transcribed all of the isolated RNA, so sequencing captured expressed TCRB transcripts. Generated by immunoSEQ multiplex PCR, the TCRdb table keeps only in-frame clones and is missing some. The sample holds about 650,000 clones; approximately 13% are singletons and the top ten take more than 0.095%. No antigen has been identified for these receptors. Sequencing was performed on naive CD4+ T cells from blood. All receptors come from a man aged 25-45 years with type 1 diabetes.

V usage is TRBV21-1 and J usage is TRBJ2-7; the table's D call, TRBD2, was not checked against the DNA. TRBV21-1 is marked as a pseudogene. The CDR3 covers 13 residues. CDR3 nucleotide sequence: TGTGCCAGCAGCAAAGTAGAGCCCTACGAGCAGTACTTC. It translates to CASSKVEPYEQYF.

V usage is TRBV5-1 and J usage is TRBJ1-3, with TRBD1 identical over 7 bases. Losses at the gene ends were 5 bases for V and 4 bases for J; bases not matched to a gene: 3. Germline V lookup: CDR1 SGHRS, CDR2 YFSETQ. The CDR3 covers 13 residues. The CDR3 DNA follows: TGCGCCAGCAGTTCGGGACAGGGAAACACCATATATTTT. This encodes CASSSGQGNTIYF. The variable domain in full, with the rest retrieved from reference TRBV5-1 and TRBJ1-3, is KAGVTQTPRYLIKTRGQQVTLSCSPISGHRSVSWYQQTPGQGLQFLFEYFSETQRNKGNFPGRFSGRQFSNSRSEMNVSTLELGDSALYLCASSSGQGNTIYFGEGSWLTVV.

The V call is TRBV12-5, the J call TRBJ1-2; 7 bases match TRBD1. Germline V gene sequence: CDR1 LGHNT, CDR2 FRNRAP. The length of the CDR3 is 17 residues. V was clipped by 0 bases and J by 3 bases; unmatched bases: 10. CDR3 protein: CASGLVPPTGIHYGYTF. The CDR3 region has the DNA TGTGCTAGTGGTTTGGTTCCCCCGACAGGGATACACTATGGCTACACCTTC.

A few counts support this clone. V gene TRBV25-1 combines with J gene TRBJ2-2; a possible D gene is TRBD1 (5 bases). The V gene lost 6 bases and the J gene lost 7 bases, with 24 bases spanning the gap. CDR1 and CDR2 (germline): MGHDK, SYGVNS. The CDR3 loop spans 17 amino acids. The CDR3 sequence is CASSPAVGQGSFGELFF. The CDR3 bases are TGTGCCAGCAGCCCGGCTGTAGGTCAGGGATCTTTCGGGGAGCTGTTTTTT.

The chain uses TRBV5-5 and TRBJ2-4; TRBD1 aligns across 9 bases. J gave up 3 bases and V 2 bases, and 12 bases lay outside the gene matches. Germline CDR1 reads SGHKS; CDR2 reads YYEKEE (reference sequence). The CDR3 totals 18 residues. The DNA of the CDR3 is TGTGCCAGCAGCTTCCCGGGACAGGGAGAGAGCGGCAAAAACATTCAGTACTTC. It encodes CASSFPGQGESGKNIQYF.

The gene calls are TRBV9 and TRBJ2-2; TRBD2 matches at 8 bases. V lost 4 bases and J lost 2; bases outside the gene matches: 1. The CDR3 totals 14 residues. Germline loops: CDR1 SGDLS, CDR2 YYNGEE. This CDR3 is CASSRTSNTGELFF. Written as DNA, the CDR3 is TGTGCCAGCAGCAGGACTAGCAACACCGGGGAGCTGTTTTTT.

The V call is TRBV27, the J call TRBJ2-7, with 7 nucleotides matching TRBD1. V lost 2 bases to trimming and J lost 4 bases; unmatched junction nucleotides: 5. The CDR3 totals 14 residues. In germline, CDR1 is MNHEY, CDR2 SMNVEV (reference sequence). The CDR3 loop reads CASSLEGARYEQYF. In DNA, the CDR3 is TGTGCCAGCAGTTTAGAGGGGGCGCGGTACGAGCAGTACTTC.

This clone turned up a few times. This chain connects TRBV27 to TRBJ1-2; D gene ambiguous. The CDR3 is 15 residues long. Trimming left V 10 bases short and J 4 bases short, with 22 bases between. The germline V gene has CDR1 MNHEY and CDR2 SMNVEV (reference sequence). CDR3 protein: CATRPGSTKSYGYTF. CDR3 nucleotides: TGTGCCACTAGGCCGGGCAGCACCAAGTCCTATGGCTACACCTTC.

The chain is built from TRBV4-2 and TRBJ1-3; D perhaps matches TRBD1 (5 bases). V was trimmed by 4 bases and J by 3 bases, leaving 16 bases between them. Germline V gene data show CDR1 as LGHNA and CDR2 as YNFKEQ. CDR3 size: 16 residues. The CDR3 bases are TGTGCCAGCAGCCGCCAGGGACGGCTGTTTGGAAACACCATATATTTT. This codes for CASSRQGRLFGNTIYF.

This clone turned up a few times. This sample includes further DNA sequences coding for the same CDR3. The chain combines TRBV5-1 with TRBJ1-4; D remains unclear. Germline loops: CDR1 SGHRS, CDR2 YFSETQ. This CDR3 spans 14 amino acids. Deletions cut 4 bases from V and 0 bases from J, with 7 bases between. CDR3 in DNA: TGCGCCAGCAGCCGAGGATCAACTAATGAAAAACTGTTTTTT. Translating it yields CASSRGSTNEKLFF.

This clone was counted a few times. The chain is built from TRBV14 and TRBJ2-2; 8 nucleotides line up with TRBD1. CDR3 size: 16 residues. Germline V gives CDR1 SGHDN, CDR2 FVKESK. V lost 4 bases to trimming and J lost 1 base; unmatched junction nucleotides: 5. The CDR3 protein is CASSRTGTGNTGELFF. DNA of the CDR3: TGTGCCAGCAGCCGTACCGGGACAGGGAACACCGGGGAGCTGTTTTTT.

This clone was seen a handful of times. J is TRBJ2-5 and V is TRBV9; 12 bases map to TRBD1. Germline CDR1 reads SGDLS; CDR2 reads YYNGEE. Trimming at V came to 6 bases and at J to 4 bases, leaving 7 bases not matched to a gene. This CDR3 has 15 amino acids. DNA of the CDR3: TGTGCCAGCACCTCGGGGACAGGGGGCGCAGAGACCCAGTACTTC. Translating gives CASTSGTGGAETQYF.

Only a few counts were recorded for this clone. The chain is built from TRBV7-2 and TRBJ2-1; 7 nucleotides align to TRBD1. Germline assignment: CDR1 SGHTA and CDR2 FQGNSA. The CDR3 is 14 residues long. V shed 5 bases, J shed 5 bases, and the junction held 6 bases outside the gene matches. This chain's CDR3 is CASSPGQVHNEQFF. The CDR3 coding sequence is TGTGCCAGCAGCCCCGGACAGGTGCACAATGAGCAGTTCTTC.

In its sample, this clone was seen a few times. The chain carries TRBV4-3 and TRBJ2-1; 8 nucleotides align to TRBD1. The length of the CDR3 is 17 residues. Germline V gives CDR1 LGHNA, CDR2 YSLEER. Losses at the gene ends were 1 base for V and 6 bases for J; bases not matched to a gene: 11. In DNA, the CDR3 is TGCGCCAGCAGCCAAGGAGTCGGACAGGGACTCCTCAATGAGCAGTTCTTC. This encodes CASSQGVGQGLLNEQFF.

The chain employs TRBV15 and TRBJ2-6; 7 nucleotides agree with TRBD1. The junction had 2 bases not matched to a gene; V was cut back by 3 bases and J by 0 bases. Germline loops: CDR1 LNHNV, CDR2 YYDKDF (reference sequence). CDR3 length: 16 residues. CDR3 nucleotides: TGTGCCACCAGCAGGGGACAGTTCTCTGGGGCCAACGTCCTGACTTTC. Its protein is CATSRGQFSGANVLTF.

This clone was observed once. This sequence joins TRBV9 and TRBJ1-3; perhaps TRBD1 as D (5 bases). Trimming removed 3 bases at V and 1 base at J, with 11 bases between. CDR1 and CDR2 from the germline V gene are SGDLS and YYNGEE. This CDR3 is 15 amino acids long. The CDR3, as DNA: TGTGCCAGCAGCGCAACCCCAGGGTCTGGAAACACCATATATTTT. This codes for CASSATPGSGNTIYF.